The sequence of this T cell receptor (beta chain) was determined in a study of lymphopenia after photon versus proton radiotherapy. Overall study results and limits: Photon-treated patients lost naive T cells and TCR diversity; proton-treated stayed stable.

The method was immunoSEQ multiplex PCR; TCRdb's version includes in-frame clones alone and lacks a portion of them. The data hold approximately 150,000 clones, with 88% observed a single time. Worth noting for this clone: Its matching antigen is unknown.

With V trimmed by 0 bases and J by 4 bases, 5 bases remained unmatched. This CDR3 comprises 15 residues. CDR1 MNHEY and CDR2 SVGAGI come from the germline V gene. The receptor was derived from a man aged 45-60 years with gastric cancer. This sequence joins TRBV6-5 and TRBJ1-2, with 7 bases that match TRBD1. Sequenced material: peripheral blood, taken from a patient treated with photon-based radiotherapy. CDR3 bases: TGTGCCAGCAGTTACTCTGAGGGGGCGCGCTATGGCTACACCTTC. Translated, it gives CASSYSEGARYGYTF.